These 5 T cell receptor beta chains share one sample of origin, sequenced in a study of regulatory T cells in long-lasting Graves disease. Specified time point: newly diagnosed GD, antithyroid drugs for less than 3 months. Extracted PBMC RNA gave rise to the TCR library. Arm-PCR of CDR3 regions and iRepertoire HTBI primers were used to build TCR beta libraries. In TCRdb, the multiplex PCR reads were re-called with MiXCR into one record per CDR3 protein. The sample yields 500,000 or so distinct CDR3 sequences, about 17% seen once. This same sample was also taken into another study, of T cells in Graves' hyperthyroidism and ophthalmopathy.

The source was peripheral blood mononuclear cells (PBMCs), collected at new diagnosis, from a patient treated with antithyroid drugs. Receptors originate from a man aged 35-49 years with Graves disease.

The table lists this clonotype with a count of one. The DNA of the CDR3 is TGTACCAGCAGCTTAGCAGTGCCAGATACGCAGTATTTT. Amino acids: CTSSLAVPDTQYF. The V call is TRBV7-2, the J call TRBJ2-3; D remains unclear. The germline V gene has CDR1 SGHTA and CDR2 FQGNSA. The germline V and J ends were trimmed by 0 bases and 4 bases, with 5 bases remaining between them. The CDR3 is made up of 13 amino acids.

This chain joins TRBV18 and TRBJ1-5; TRBD1 matches at 7 bases. The CDR3 sequence is 15 residues long. From germline, CDR1 is KGHSH and CDR2 LQKENI. With 8 bases clipped from V and 4 bases from J, the junction kept 11 bases outside the gene matches. The DNA for the CDR3 is TGTGCCAGCCGGACAGGCTCAGGGGGGAATCAGCCCCAGCATTTT. Translation gives CASRTGSGGNQPQHF.

The CDR3 DNA reads TGCAGCGCTATGACAGGGCCCAACACCGGGGAGCTGTTTTTT. As protein: CSAMTGPNTGELFF. V gene TRBV29-1 combines with J gene TRBJ2-2, with TRBD1 identical over 7 bases. V lost 7 bases and J lost 2; bases outside the gene matches: 7. Germline V lookup: CDR1 SQVTM, CDR2 ANQGSEA. This CDR3 has 14 amino acids.

This clonotype was recorded a few times. V gene TRBV5-1 combines with J gene TRBJ1-3; 9 nucleotides line up with TRBD1. The CDR3 covers 19 residues. Per the germline V gene, CDR1 is SGHRS and CDR2 is YFSETQ. Unmatched junction bases numbered 15, after V lost 5 bases and J lost 0 bases. The CDR3 sequence is CASSMGDRVFLGSGNTIYF. The CDR3 coding sequence is TGCGCCAGCAGTATGGGGGACAGGGTCTTTCTCGGCTCTGGAAACACCATATATTTT.

This clonotype appeared many times. The chain employs TRBV28 and TRBJ1-3, with 8 bases that match TRBD1. This CDR3 spans 19 amino acids. Germline V lookup: CDR1 MDHEN, CDR2 SYDVKM. V lost 1 base to trimming and J lost 0 bases; unmatched junction nucleotides: 11. CDR3 amino acids: CASSLSNFGTGSSGNTIYF. CDR3 nucleotide sequence: TGTGCCAGCAGTTTATCCAACTTTGGGACAGGAAGCTCTGGAAACACCATATATTTT.